These 11 T cell receptor beta chains came from one sample sequenced in a study of T cells in women clearing cervical HPV infection. Some clones are missing from TCRdb's copy, which holds only in-frame ones; the method was immunoSEQ multiplex PCR. The table gives roughly 36,000 clones; the top ten clones make up about 7.8% of it. Material: blood buffy coat. Receptor source: a woman aged 18 to 75 with a cervical HPV16 infection that either progressed to CIN3+ or cleared (not recorded which).

Points on this clone: The read falls 3 residues short of the CDR3 end, and the missing part is taken from the germline J gene. The chain employs TRBV6-4 and TRBJ2-3; 15 bases align to TRBD2. Trimming removed 6 bases from V and 4 bases from J; junction bases left unmatched: 5. Germline CDR1 reads MRHNA; CDR2 reads SNTAGT. The CDR3 is 16 residues long. CDR3 DNA, as far as it was read: TGTGCCAGCAGCTCCGGACTAGCGGGGGGGCCAGATACG. As protein: CASSSGLAGGPDT. The CDR3 in its entirety is CASSSGLAGGPDTQYF.

Comments on this clone: The CDR3 end lies 3 residues beyond the end of the read and is filled in from the germline J gene. Different DNA sequences within this sample yield the same CDR3. This chain links TRBV5-1 with TRBJ2-3; TRBD2 aligns across 10 bases. Looked up from germline, CDR1 is SGHRS and CDR2 is YFSETQ. Trimming cost V 1 base and J 5 bases; bases outside gene matches: 4. The CDR3 has 15 amino acids. Here the CDR3 reads CASSLSLAGEDTQYF. The sequenced part of the CDR3 DNA is TGCGCCAGCAGCTTGAGCCTAGCGGGGGAAGATACG.

About this clone: The sequence runs out 3 residues before the end of the CDR3; the remainder is reconstructed from the germline J gene. This chain links TRBV19 with TRBJ1-1; no clear D. CDR1 is LNHDA, CDR2 SQIVND, per germline (reference sequence). The CDR3 spans 11 residues. The DNA read from the CDR3 is TGTGCCAGTACCGACTCCTTGAAG. It yields the protein CASTDSLK. The full CDR3 is CASTDSLKAFF.

In regard to this clone: The sequenced fragment ends 3 residues before the CDR3 boundary, so the rest is inferred from the germline J gene. The J gene is TRBJ2-7, the V gene TRBV10-1; TRBD2 might be the D (5 bases). Germline CDR1 is WNHNN and CDR2 is SYGVQD (reference sequence). Trimming stripped 0 bases from V and 5 bases from J, with 11 bases between. The CDR3 consists of 14 residues. The CDR3 sequence: CASSESGSGDEQYF. The part of the CDR3 DNA that was read is TGCGCCAGCAGTGAGTCAGGAAGCGGTGACGAG.

With regard to this clone: The CDR3 is cut off 3 residues early in the read; its end comes from the germline J gene. The chain carries TRBV14 and TRBJ2-7; D might be TRBD1 (5 bases). This CDR3 has 12 residues. The ends were cut back, 6 bases at V and 4 bases at J, with 10 bases in the middle. CDR1 and CDR2 (germline): SGHDN, FVKESK. The CDR3 spells CASSDSVYEQYF. The sequenced CDR3 bases are TGTGCCAGCAGTGACAGTGTGTACGAG. Full variable domain (missing parts from reference TRBV14 and TRBJ2-7): EAGVTQFPSHSVIEKGQTVTLRCDPISGHDNLYWYRRVMGKEIKFLLHFVKESKQDESGMPNNRFLAERTGGTYSTLKVQPAELEDSGVYFCASSDSVYEQYFGPGTRLTVT.

A word on this clone: The missing CDR3 end, 3 residues past where the read stops, is filled in from the germline J gene. The chain carries TRBV12-3 or TRBV12-4 and TRBJ2-2; TRBD2 matches 11 bases. The CDR3 has 14 amino acids. Trimming took 3 bases from V and 8 from J; bases not matched to a gene: 2. The CDR3 here is CASSLTSGAGELFF. Partial CDR3 DNA: TGTGCCAGCAGTTTGACTAGCGGGGCGGGGGAG.

On this clone: The sequenced fragment ends 3 residues before the CDR3 boundary, so the rest is inferred from the germline J gene. V and J are TRBV20-1 and TRBJ2-1; 13 positions match TRBD2. The germline CDR1 and CDR2 sequences are DFQATT and SNEGSKA (reference sequence). The CDR3 totals 14 residues. V lost 3 bases, J lost 7 bases, and 3 bases stayed unmatched. The sequenced CDR3 bases are TGCAGTGCTAGGACTAGCGGGGGGTTGAATGAG. Translating it yields CSARTSGGLNE. The whole CDR3 is CSARTSGGLNEQFF.

Worth noting for this clone: With the read ending 3 residues before the CDR3 end, the germline J gene is used to fill in that end. The chain has TRBV13 and TRBJ2-3; TRBD1 is a possible D gene (5 bases). Germline-derived CDR1 and CDR2 are PRHDT and FYEKMQ (reference sequence). The length of the CDR3 is 15 residues. This CDR3 is CASSPPRGLQETQYF. Partial CDR3 DNA: TGTGCCAGCAGCCCCCCTAGGGGTCTCCAAGAGACG.

To note about this clone: The read is 3 residues too short to cover the CDR3 end, so that end is filled in from the germline J gene. The rearrangement uses TRBV20-1 and TRBJ2-1; TRBD2 agrees at 8 bases. Germline CDR1 and CDR2: DFQATT and SNEGSKA (reference sequence). The trim removed 2 bases at V and 1 base at J, leaving 4 bases unmatched. The CDR3 runs to 15 residues. The sequenced CDR3 bases are TGCAGTGCTAGAAGCGGGAGTAATTCCTACAATGAG. Encoded protein: CSARSGSNSYNE. The full CDR3 reads CSARSGSNSYNEQFF.

In regard to this clone: With the read ending 3 residues before the CDR3 end, the germline J gene is used to fill in that end. The chain couples TRBV7-6 to TRBJ2-1, with D unresolved. The V gene's germline CDR1 is SGHVS and CDR2 FNYEAQ. The CDR3 consists of 13 residues. The V end lost 3 bases, the J end lost 7 bases, and 10 bases lay between the germline ends. This chain's CDR3 is CASSLVVTNEQFF. CDR3 bases read: TGTGCCAGCAGCTTGGTAGTTACGAATGAG.

In regard to this clone: Read coverage stops 3 residues before the CDR3 terminus; the germline J gene supplies the remainder. Different DNA sequences within this sample yield the same CDR3. The chain couples TRBV7-7 to TRBJ1-1; D is undetermined. The CDR3 is made up of 15 amino acids. Per the germline V gene, CDR1 is SSHAT and CDR2 is FNYEAQ (reference sequence). CDR3 region: CASSLATSGSETAFF. CDR3 bases read: TGTGCCAGCAGCTTAGCGACTAGCGGGAGTGAGACC.